The sequence of this T cell receptor beta chain was determined in a study of PD-L1 blockade in urothelial cancer. Study information: Blood samples had a median of 141,255 T cells.

Sequencing used immunoSEQ multiplex PCR; TCRdb keeps in-frame clones, though not all of them. Here the sample spans more than 40,000 clones, roughly four fifths being singletons. This clone was counted once. Noted time point: pretreatment peripheral blood. Each patient gave between 1 and 8 samples of peripheral blood mononuclear cells, which were collected pretreatment and during treatment. The CDR3 covers 13 residues. Germline-derived CDR1 and CDR2 are SGHTA and FQGNSA. V shed 1 base and J shed 7 bases, with 10 bases lying between them. The sequence was obtained from a man aged 50-60 years with urothelial cancer. The chain recombines TRBV7-2 with TRBJ1-2, with D tentatively TRBD1 (6 bases). This specimen was PBMCs, taken around atezolizumab (anti-PD-L1) treatment. CDR3 in DNA: TGTGCCAGCAGCTTAGAACAGGGCTTTGGCTACACCTTC. Residues: CASSLEQGFGYTF.